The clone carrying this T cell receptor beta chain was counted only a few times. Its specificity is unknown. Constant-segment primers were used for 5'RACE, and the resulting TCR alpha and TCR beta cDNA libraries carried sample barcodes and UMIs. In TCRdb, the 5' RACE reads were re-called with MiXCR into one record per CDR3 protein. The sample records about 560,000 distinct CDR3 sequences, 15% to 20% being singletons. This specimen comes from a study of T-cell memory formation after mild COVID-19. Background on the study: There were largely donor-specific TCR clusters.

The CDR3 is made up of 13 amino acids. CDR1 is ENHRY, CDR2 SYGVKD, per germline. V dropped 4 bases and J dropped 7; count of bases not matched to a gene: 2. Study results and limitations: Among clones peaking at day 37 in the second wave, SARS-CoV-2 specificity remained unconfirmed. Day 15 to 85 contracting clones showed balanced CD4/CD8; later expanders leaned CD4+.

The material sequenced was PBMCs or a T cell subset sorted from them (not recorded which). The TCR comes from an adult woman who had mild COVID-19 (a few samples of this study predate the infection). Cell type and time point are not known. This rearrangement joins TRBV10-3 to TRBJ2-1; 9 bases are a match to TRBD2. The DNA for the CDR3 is TGTGCCATCAGTGGTACTAGCGGGAATGAGCAGTTCTTC. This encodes CAISGTSGNEQFF.